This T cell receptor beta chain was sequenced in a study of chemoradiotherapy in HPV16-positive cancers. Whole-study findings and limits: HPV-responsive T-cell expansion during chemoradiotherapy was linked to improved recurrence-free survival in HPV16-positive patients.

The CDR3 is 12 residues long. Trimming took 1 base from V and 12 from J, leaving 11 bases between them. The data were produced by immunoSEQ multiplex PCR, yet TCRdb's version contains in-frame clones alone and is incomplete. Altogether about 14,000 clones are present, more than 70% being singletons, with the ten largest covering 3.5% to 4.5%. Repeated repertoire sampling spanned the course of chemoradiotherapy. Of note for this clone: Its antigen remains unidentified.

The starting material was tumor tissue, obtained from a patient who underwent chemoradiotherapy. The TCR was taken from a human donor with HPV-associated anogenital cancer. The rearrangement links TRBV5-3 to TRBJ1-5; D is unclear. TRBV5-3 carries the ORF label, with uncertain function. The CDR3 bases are TGTGCCAGAAGCTTGTCCCCCGTGCGCCAGCATTTT. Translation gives CARSLSPVRQHF.